These 13 T cell receptor beta chains share one sample of origin, sequenced in a study of blood T cell repertoires in COVID-19. Profiling relied on immunoSEQ multiplex PCR, and the TCRdb table lists in-frame clones only, not all of them. The sample yields approximately 51,000 clones, roughly nine tenths seen once. Input material: peripheral blood. The receptor source for this set is a man in his forties or fifties with active COVID-19.

This chain connects TRBV7-3 to TRBJ2-1; D remains ambiguous. The V and J ends lost 0 bases and 6 bases respectively, with 6 bases between them. This CDR3 comprises 13 residues. Germline CDR1 reads SGHTA; CDR2 reads FQGTGA. The CDR3 DNA follows: TGTGCCAGCAGCTTAACCTACCGCAATGAGCAGTTCTTC. It specifies CASSLTYRNEQFF.

This chain joins TRBV5-5 and TRBJ1-2; D not certain. CDR1 SGHKS and CDR2 YYEKEE come from the germline V gene (reference sequence). The V end lost 0 bases, the J end lost 3 bases, and 12 bases lay between the germline ends. The CDR3 runs 15 residues. The CDR3 DNA follows: TGTGCCAGCAGCTTGGCGGCGGGAACCCACTATGGCTACACCTTC. Its translation is CASSLAAGTHYGYTF. The variable domain in full, with the rest retrieved from reference TRBV5-5 and TRBJ1-2, is DAGVTQSPTHLIKTRGQQVTLRCSPISGHKSVSWYQQVLGQGPQFIFQYYEKEERGRGNFPDRFSARQFPNYSSELNVNALLLGDSALYLCASSLAAGTHYGYTFGSGTRLTVV.

This chain joins TRBV11-2 and TRBJ2-3, with 8 bases aligning to TRBD2. Germline V CDR1 and CDR2: SGHAT, FQNNGV. The J segment lost 3 bases and the V segment lost 4 bases, leaving 9 bases of the junction unmatched. The CDR3 is 16 residues long. The CDR3 DNA follows: TGTGCCAGCAGCTCCCTGGGTAGCGGGACGACAGATACGCAGTATTTT. Its translation: CASSSLGSGTTDTQYF.

This chain joins TRBV15 and TRBJ1-3; tentative D call: TRBD1 (5 bases). This CDR3 region has 17 residues. Per germline, CDR1 LNHNV and CDR2 YYDKDF (reference sequence). V gave up 1 base and J gave up 4 bases, with 17 bases separating them. The CDR3: CATSRVQAGPGGNTIYF. The CDR3 DNA sequence: TGTGCCACCAGCAGAGTCCAGGCGGGGCCGGGAGGAAACACCATATATTTT.

The chain links TRBV4-1 to TRBJ2-5; D remains ambiguous. With 1 base removed from V and 1 base from J, the gap between germline ends came to 13 bases. The length of the CDR3 is 16 residues. Germline CDR1 and CDR2: MGHRA and YSYEKL. CDR3 sequence reads: CASSQVPERSQETQYF. Written as DNA, the CDR3 is TGCGCCAGCAGCCAAGTCCCCGAGAGGAGCCAAGAGACCCAGTACTTC.

This clone showed up just once. The V call is TRBV6-5, the J call TRBJ1-4; unclear D gene. This CDR3 has 13 amino acids. Trimming cost V 8 bases and J 5 bases, with 12 bases left between them. CDR1 and CDR2 (germline): MNHEY, SVGAGI. The CDR3 here is CASGRRQNEKLFF. DNA for the CDR3: TGTGCCAGCGGCCGGAGGCAGAATGAAAAACTGTTTTTT.

This chain connects TRBV7-8 to TRBJ2-7; 8 bases agree with TRBD1. V trimming: 5 bases; J trimming: 2 bases; junction bases outside the gene matches: 8. The CDR3 consists of 15 residues. The germline V gene encodes CDR1 SGHVS and CDR2 FQNEAQ. CDR3 amino acids: CASSQRQGQTYEQYF. The DNA of the CDR3 is TGTGCCAGCAGCCAACGACAGGGGCAAACCTACGAGCAGTACTTC.

The chain has TRBV7-9 and TRBJ1-1; 9 positions match TRBD1. This CDR3 has 18 amino acids. Germline V gene sequence: CDR1 SEHNR, CDR2 FQNEAQ (reference sequence). J lost 3 bases, V lost 5 bases, and 16 bases had no gene match. The CDR3 loop is CASSAEDRGGVWDTEAFF. In DNA form, the CDR3 reads TGTGCCAGCAGCGCAGAGGACAGGGGAGGGGTGTGGGACACTGAAGCTTTCTTT.

This clone was observed a few times. The V and J genes are TRBV3-1 (or the pseudogene TRBV3-2) and TRBJ1-1; 7 bases are a match to TRBD1. The V and J ends lost 0 bases and 1 base, in that order; junction bases with no gene match: 2. The CDR3 totals 15 residues. CDR1 is LGHDT and CDR2 is YNNKEL in the germline V gene (reference sequence). CDR3 region: CASSQETGRNTEAFF. The DNA of the CDR3 is TGTGCCAGCAGCCAAGAGACAGGGAGGAACACTGAAGCTTTCTTT.

This chain joins TRBV28 and TRBJ1-5; TRBD1 is a possible D gene (6 bases). Germline lookup yields CDR1 MDHEN and CDR2 SYDVKM. The CDR3 spans 12 residues. Trimming removed 6 bases from V and 7 bases from J, with 10 bases in between. The CDR3: CASRRTAQPQHF. In DNA, the CDR3 is TGTGCCAGCAGGCGGACAGCCCAGCCCCAGCATTTT.

This CDR3 is CASSLSDGNNEQFF. The CDR3 nucleotides read TGTGCCAGCAGTTTATCGGACGGGAACAATGAGCAGTTCTTC. The genes are TRBV27 and TRBJ2-1; a possible D gene is TRBD2 (5 bases). The V end lost 0 bases, the J end lost 5 bases, and 8 bases lay between the germline ends. The CDR3 length is 14 residues. In germline, CDR1 is MNHEY, CDR2 SMNVEV (reference sequence).

This clone turned up a few times. V and J are TRBV19 and TRBJ2-1, with TRBD2 identical over 13 bases. Germline V gives CDR1 LNHDA, CDR2 SQIVND (reference sequence). V trimming: 7 bases; J trimming: 4 bases; junction bases outside the gene matches: 4. There are 15 residues in the CDR3. The CDR3 sequence: CASTLGLAGYNEQFF. The CDR3 DNA reads TGTGCCAGTACCTTGGGACTAGCGGGGTACAATGAGCAGTTCTTC.

The chain couples TRBV3-1 (or the pseudogene TRBV3-2) to TRBJ1-2; D call uncertain. The CDR3 is made up of 13 amino acids. V was clipped by 0 bases and J by 10 bases, with 12 bases between them. CDR1 and CDR2 from the germline V gene are LGHDT and YNNKEL (reference sequence). CDR3 nucleotides: TGTGCCAGCAGCCAAGATCAGCGGGTTCTCTACACCTTC. It yields the protein CASSQDQRVLYTF.